This T cell receptor beta chain was recorded in a study of T cell repertoires in cytomegalovirus infection. Overall study: It was the public TCR beta signatures that indicated both CMV infection and matching HLA type.

Findings and limits, study-wide: In two of eight donors, the top clonotype was HLA-C-restricted CMV-specific.

Trimming removed 6 bases from V and 8 bases from J, with 10 bases in between. CDR3 length: 12 amino acids. Concerning this clonotype itself: Its antigen is unidentified. It may be a read error: a sequence one base away is much more abundant. This likely comes from a read error, as the CDR3 has no conserved phenylalanine or tryptophan at its end.

TCRdb re-called the reads through MiXCR, storing one row per CDR3 protein. The sample has just under 550,000 distinct CDR3 sequences, about 30% seen once; the top ten hold roughly 13%. The receptor comes from a human donor in good health (CMV status not recorded). Some clones in this sample may be carry-over from other donors' samples. Sequenced sample: PBMCs. The chain recombines TRBV12-3 or TRBV12-4 with TRBJ1-4; TRBD1 is a possible D gene (5 bases). In DNA form, the CDR3 reads TGTGCCAGCAGCCAGGGTTGGGAAAAACTGTTTCTT. This gives the protein CASSQGWEKLFL.